A single sample gave rise to the 18 T cell receptor beta chains below, sequenced in a study of T cell responses to AZD1222 COVID-19 vaccine. Repertoires were generated with immunoSEQ multiplex PCR, while TCRdb's copy carries only in-frame clones and drops some. This table has approximately 140,000 clones, approximately 90% appearing once. The sequenced sample was peripheral blood, obtained on day 0 of AZD1222 vaccination. These receptors originate from an adult in good health.

This chain joins TRBV6-2 or TRBV6-3 and TRBJ2-7; D unresolved. The V end lost 6 bases, the J end lost 6 bases, and 12 bases lay between the germline ends. Germline V lookup: CDR1 MNHEY, CDR2 SVGEGT. The CDR3 is 12 residues long. The DNA for the CDR3 is TGTGCCAGCAGCCCTTGGAGAGCCGAGCAGTACTTC. Translating it yields CASSPWRAEQYF.

The V call is TRBV19, the J call TRBJ2-1; D is undetermined. This CDR3 is built from 13 residues. Germline CDR1 is LNHDA and CDR2 is SQIVND (reference sequence). V shed 6 bases and J shed 0 bases, with 6 bases lying between them. The CDR3 reads CASSHRSYNEQFF. The CDR3 nucleotides read TGTGCCAGTAGCCATCGCTCCTACAATGAGCAGTTCTTC.

The rearrangement links TRBV9 to TRBJ2-1, with 7 nucleotides matching TRBD1. The CDR3 runs to 15 residues. Losses at the gene ends were 4 bases for V and 8 bases for J; bases not matched to a gene: 12. CDR1 is SGDLS and CDR2 is YYNGEE in the germline V gene. CDR3 coding DNA: TGTGCCAGCAGCCAGACAGGGTTGATAGGCTATGAGCAGTTCTTC. Translating gives CASSQTGLIGYEQFF. The whole variable domain, filled in from reference TRBV9 and TRBJ2-1, reads DSGVTQTPKHLITATGQRVTLRCSPRSGDLSVYWYQQSLDQGLQFLIQYYNGEERAKGNILERFSAQQFPDLHSELNLSSLELGDSALYFCASSQTGLIGYEQFFGPGTRLTVL.

The chain employs TRBV4-1 and TRBJ2-7; 12 bases map to TRBD2. The CDR3 has 14 residues. After removal of 4 bases from V and 3 bases from J, the junction contained 1 base not matched to a gene. Germline V gives CDR1 MGHRA, CDR2 YSYEKL. CDR3 residues: CASSRTSGVYEQYF. CDR3 bases: TGCGCCAGCAGCCGGACTAGCGGGGTCTACGAGCAGTACTTC.

The genes are TRBV19 and TRBJ1-6, with a tentative D call TRBD1 (5 bases). Germline CDR1 LNHDA, CDR2 SQIVND (reference sequence). V lost 4 bases to trimming and J lost 2 bases, with 9 bases between them. This CDR3 contains 15 residues. CDR3: CASSRAGPYNSPLHF. The CDR3 DNA reads as TGTGCCAGTAGTAGGGCAGGGCCCTATAATTCACCCCTCCACTTT.

The chain employs TRBV5-6 and TRBJ1-5, with D hard to call. The CDR3 has 13 residues. V lost 6 bases, J lost 9 bases, and 16 bases lay in between. Germline V gene lookup returns CDR1 SGHDT and CDR2 YYEEEE. CDR3 in amino acids: CASTRSGSWPQHF. For the CDR3, the DNA is TGTGCCAGCACTCGGTCGGGCTCTTGGCCCCAGCATTTT.

This chain links TRBV28 with TRBJ1-2, with D possibly matching TRBD1 (6 bases). The CDR3 loop spans 15 amino acids. V was pared by 6 bases and J by 4 bases, with 18 bases between. Per germline, CDR1 MDHEN and CDR2 SYDVKM. CDR3 in DNA: TGTGCCAGCAGCAAAGGGGGAACACAGACCTATGGCTACACCTTC. The encoded protein is CASSKGGTQTYGYTF.

The V call is TRBV28, the J call TRBJ1-6; maybe TRBD1 (6 bases). CDR1 is MDHEN and CDR2 is SYDVKM in the germline V gene. The CDR3 contains 15 residues. The germline V and J ends were trimmed by 7 bases and 7 bases, with 17 bases remaining between them. The CDR3, as DNA: TGTGCCAGCATTTTCGCCGGGGGGCCGAATTCACCCCTCCACTTT. Protein product: CASIFAGGPNSPLHF.

The V gene is TRBV7-2, the J gene TRBJ1-2; unclear D gene. Germline CDR1 SGHTA, CDR2 FQGNSA. Trimming removed 1 base at V and 4 bases at J, with 7 bases between. The CDR3 has 13 amino acids. CDR3 sequence: CASSLETAYGYTF. The CDR3 DNA is TGTGCCAGCAGCTTAGAGACTGCCTATGGCTACACCTTC.

The chain combines TRBV18 with TRBJ1-1; D gene uncertain. Germline lookup yields CDR1 KGHSH and CDR2 LQKENI. The CDR3 is made up of 13 amino acids. V was cut by 4 bases and J by 3 bases, with 9 bases left in between. This CDR3 is CASSQWEDTEAFF. The CDR3 DNA is TGTGCCAGCTCACAGTGGGAGGACACTGAAGCTTTCTTT.

The rearrangement joins TRBV6-5 to TRBJ1-1, with no clear D. CDR1 MNHEY and CDR2 SVGAGI come from the germline V gene. The V gene lost 4 bases and the J gene lost 1 base, with 16 bases spanning the gap. The CDR3 covers 16 residues. The CDR3 coding sequence is TGTGCCAGCAGTTCTGGAAATTGGCAGCCGAACACTGAAGCTTTCTTT. This gives the protein CASSSGNWQPNTEAFF.

This clone showed up just once. V gene TRBV4-1 combines with J gene TRBJ1-5; D not resolved. Germline CDR1 is MGHRA and CDR2 is YSYEKL. Trimming removed 2 bases from V and 1 base from J, with 12 bases in between. The CDR3 consists of 16 residues. In DNA form, the CDR3 reads TGCGCCAGCAGCCAACAGGATCCCTTGAGCAATCAGCCCCAGCATTTT. It specifies CASSQQDPLSNQPQHF.

This clone occurred once. The chain recombines TRBV11-3 with TRBJ2-5; either TRBD1 or TRBD2 may fit D (5 bases each). This CDR3 spans 15 amino acids. V was clipped by 0 bases and J by 5 bases, with 13 bases between them. Germline V gene lookup returns CDR1 SGHNT and CDR2 YENEEA. DNA for the CDR3: TGTGCCAGCAGCTTAGAGGGGGAAGTTTGGGAGACCCAGTACTTC. This translates into CASSLEGEVWETQYF.

This clone was seen once. V usage is TRBV5-1 and J usage is TRBJ1-6, with D unclear. This CDR3 contains 15 residues. Germline loops: CDR1 SGHRS, CDR2 YFSETQ. V shed 4 bases and J shed 0 bases, with 8 bases lying between them. This chain's CDR3 is CASSKLSSYNSPLHF. In DNA form, the CDR3 reads TGCGCCAGCAGCAAGTTGAGCTCCTATAATTCACCCCTCCACTTT.

This clone was observed a single time. The chain employs TRBV13 and TRBJ2-7; D remains ambiguous. CDR3 length equals 13 residues. The germline V and J ends were trimmed by 4 bases and 5 bases, with 12 bases remaining between them. Germline CDR1 and CDR2: PRHDT and FYEKMQ (reference sequence). CDR3 in amino acids: CASSYYSAHEQYF. CDR3 nucleotides: TGTGCCAGCAGCTACTACTCGGCCCACGAGCAGTACTTC.

The chain combines TRBV28 with TRBJ2-4; D is ambiguous. Germline V lookup: CDR1 MDHEN, CDR2 SYDVKM. This CDR3 spans 12 amino acids. Trimming shortened V by 3 bases and J by 9 bases, and 9 bases separated the two germline ends. As DNA, the CDR3 is TGTGCCAGCAGTTTGACCCTAGGCATTCAGTACTTC. It codes for CASSLTLGIQYF.

This sequence joins TRBV14 and TRBJ1-2, with D perhaps matching TRBD1 (6 bases). The germline CDR1 and CDR2 sequences are SGHDN and FVKESK. V shed 4 bases and J shed 2 bases, with 14 bases lying between them. The CDR3 sequence is 15 residues long. CDR3 nucleotide sequence: TGTGCCAGCAGCCCTCATACAGGGAAGAACTATGGCTACACCTTC. It translates to CASSPHTGKNYGYTF. Filled out from reference TRBV14 and TRBJ1-2, the complete variable domain reads EAGVTQFPSHSVIEKGQTVTLRCDPISGHDNLYWYRRVMGKEIKFLLHFVKESKQDESGMPNNRFLAERTGGTYSTLKVQPAELEDSGVYFCASSPHTGKNYGYTFGSGTRLTVV.

CDR3 region: CASSLIGSPGNTIYF. In nucleotides, the CDR3 is TGTGCCAGCAGCCTAATTGGGAGTCCTGGAAACACCATATATTTT. This rearrangement joins TRBV7-6 to TRBJ1-3; D is unclear. The CDR3 has 15 amino acids. V dropped 5 bases and J dropped 2 bases, with 13 bases sitting between them. Germline loops: CDR1 SGHVS, CDR2 FNYEAQ.